Listed here is a single T cell receptor (beta chain). This sample stems from a study of shared clonotypes between healthy human individuals. In the study overall: The donor pool was made up of a couple of women and three men aged 18 to 49.

The authors ran the assay at deep level. Sequencing of unsorted PBMC DNA was carried out using ten immunoSEQ deep assay plates. In the original workflow: From ImmunoSEQ came sequences covering only the junction and carrying no quality scores, so filtering differed. Some clones are missing from TCRdb's copy, which holds only in-frame ones; the method was immunoSEQ multiplex PCR. V, J and clone size are taken as reported in that table, and D and trimming were inferred from the DNA itself. Altogether hundreds of thousands of clones are present, around 78% being singletons, with the ten largest covering about 11%. Per the germline V gene, CDR1 is PRHDT and CDR2 is FYEKMQ (reference sequence). V lost 1 base, J lost 4 bases, and 5 bases stayed unmatched. The CDR3 is 15 residues long.

Sequences were obtained from PBMCs. This TCR was recovered from a woman aged 40 to 50 in good health. Some clones in this sample may be carry-over from other donors' samples. The gene calls are TRBV13 and TRBJ1-2; 8 bases are a match to TRBD1. CDR3: CASSLVRQGAYGYTF. In nucleotides, the CDR3 is TGTGCCAGCAGCTTAGTCCGGCAGGGGGCCTATGGCTACACCTTC.